This TCR beta chain was captured in a study of T cell responses to AZD1222 COVID-19 vaccine. The repertoire was sequenced with immunoSEQ multiplex PCR; TCRdb's copy has only in-frame clones and lacks some. The table has some 150,000 clones, 80% to 95% seen once. The CDR3 is made up of 14 amino acids. The chain uses TRBV21-1 and TRBJ1-2. TRBV21-1 is a listed pseudogene. The TCR sequence derives from an adult in good health. This specimen was peripheral blood, taken on day 0 of MenACWY control vaccination. DNA of the CDR3: TGTGCCAGCAGCGCCCCCGGGAGCATCTATGGCTACACCTTC. Its translation: CASSAPGSIYGYTF.